This T cell receptor beta chain appears in the sequencing data of a study of T cells in Graves' hyperthyroidism and ophthalmopathy. RNA transcripts provided the source from which TCR beta CDR3 regions were amplified. TCR CDR3 regions were first amplified by RT-PCR with HTBI primers. A single record per CDR3 protein comes from TCRdb applying MiXCR to the multiplex PCR reads. The sample yields over 500,000 distinct CDR3 sequences, approximately 49% seen once. A note on this clonotype: The antigen remains undetermined.

Study findings and constraints: Through a model of 13 V-J features, ophthalmopathy was separated from stable hyperthyroidism.

Thyroid ultrasound, orbital computed tomography, clinical symptoms, and serum thyroxine and TRAb underpinned diagnoses. Germline V gene sequence: CDR1 SGHTA, CDR2 FQGNSA. The CDR3 length is 15 residues. V lost 0 bases, J lost 7 bases, and 3 bases stayed unmatched. This sequence was found in an adult woman with Graves' disease, either hyperthyroidism or ophthalmopathy (not recorded which). The specimen sequenced was peripheral blood or thyroid tissue (not recorded which). V gene TRBV7-2 combines with J gene TRBJ1-4; 9 bases agree with TRBD1. The CDR3 nucleotides are TGTGCCAGCAGCTTAGCGGGACAGGGCAGTGAAAAACTGTTTTTT. It encodes CASSLAGQGSEKLFF.